This T cell receptor beta chain comes out of a study of cytomegalovirus exposure and HLA in healthy donors. CDR1 is LNHDA, CDR2 SQIVND, per germline (reference sequence). Trimming left V 5 bases short and J 11 bases short, with 15 bases between. This CDR3 region has 12 residues. PCR primers comprised 60 Vbeta and 13 Jbeta primers. Original data processing: An analysis that came later counted tens of millions of unique TCR beta chains, approximately 10 million shared. Some clones are missing from TCRdb's copy, which holds only in-frame ones; the method was immunoSEQ multiplex PCR. Clone size and V and J calls were adopted from that table, with D and trimming inferred from the DNA. The table shows some 140,000 clones, with about three quarters occurring only once. General study points: Reportedly, diagnosis of cytomegalovirus status by the classifier showed high specificity and sensitivity. Earlier analysis yielded a pattern in which most TCR beta V segments were productive about 90% or about 30% of the time. Analysis performed later found 16,951 TCR beta sequences associated with HLA alleles at 0.05 false discovery rate.

This clone has only a few counts. The antigen is not known. The receptor comes from a male donor in good health and CMV-seropositive. The V gene is TRBV19, the J gene TRBJ1-1; D gene ambiguous. Material: PBMCs. CDR3 coding DNA: TGTGCCAGTAGTCGAGAACAATCGGAGGCTTTCTTT. Amino acid sequence: CASSREQSEAFF.